A single T cell receptor (beta chain) is shown here with its context. As yet, its antigen is unknown. As it was prepared, the TCRbeta library received unique molecular identifiers. MiXCR, run by TCRdb on the PCR reads, gives a single entry per CDR3 protein. Of approximately 70,000 distinct CDR3 sequences listed, roughly 4.5% are singletons. The CDR3 spans 17 residues. J was trimmed by 5 bases and V by 9 bases; bases with no gene match: 18. CDR1 SEHNR and CDR2 FQNEAQ come from the germline V gene (reference sequence). This sample stems from a study of T-cell reconstitution after alpha-beta-depleted transplantation in children. Points from the study as a whole: Reported findings indicate that, about two months after transplant, alpha-beta T cells came from several hundred expanded clones, which were derived from non-depleted graft cells. From surviving recipient T cells and thymic progenitors came the high day-60 TCRbeta diversity observed in some patients. At one year after transplant, newly produced T cells mostly accounted for T-cell counts and diversity.

The chain employs TRBV7-9 and TRBJ2-1, with TRBD2 identical over 8 bases. The sequence came from a boy in the first two years of life who had a stem cell transplant for acute myeloid leukemia, so the T cells may come from the graft donor. Source: PBMCs, mostly from graft donor cells, taken 180 days after TCRalphabeta/CD19-depleted stem cell transplant. As DNA, the CDR3 is TGTGCCAGGAGCCCTGGCGGACTAGCTGGGGGGGACAATGAGCAGTTCTTC. It codes for CARSPGGLAGGDNEQFF.